Shown below are 10 T cell receptor beta chains from a single sample sequenced in a study of STAT3 mutations in large granular lymphocyte leukemia. No antigen is known for these receptors. TCRdb keeps only in-frame clones here, not all; method: immunoSEQ multiplex PCR. The sample lists 5,000 to 7,000 clones; roughly 94% were seen once. Whole-study findings and limits: Every T-LGLL patient had at least one immunodominant TCRbeta clonotype.

Sequenced sample: peripheral blood mononuclear cells. The receptors were sampled from a man aged 60 to 75 with T-cell large granular lymphocyte leukemia. Some clones in this sample may be carry-over from other donors' samples.

Only one count was recorded for this clone. The chain has TRBV5-1 and TRBJ2-7; TRBD1 agrees at 9 bases. The junction had 15 bases not matched to a gene; V was cut back by 0 bases and J by 5 bases. The CDR3 runs 18 residues. CDR1 and CDR2 (germline): SGHRS, YFSETQ. For the CDR3, the DNA is TGCGCCAGCAGCTTGGGAGTTTTCAGGACAGGGGCGTGGGACGAGCAGTACTTC. This sequence encodes CASSLGVFRTGAWDEQYF.

This chain uses TRBV10-1 with TRBJ2-7; the D is unclear. This CDR3 has 12 amino acids. Looked up from germline, CDR1 is WNHNN and CDR2 is SYGVQD (reference sequence). With 4 bases removed from V and 5 bases from J, the gap between germline ends came to 9 bases. For the CDR3, the DNA is TGCGCCAGCAGTGTGACTGGAGACGAGCAGTACTTC. It codes for CASSVTGDEQYF.

The chain recombines TRBV6-1 with TRBJ2-5; the match to TRBD1 covers 10 bases. Trimming at V came to 7 bases and at J to 2 bases, leaving 4 bases not matched to a gene. The CDR3 is made up of 14 amino acids. Germline V gene sequence: CDR1 MNHNS, CDR2 SASEGT. The CDR3: CASTLDRGQETQYF. The CDR3 coding sequence is TGTGCCAGCACCTTGGACAGGGGGCAAGAGACCCAGTACTTC.

The CDR3 reads CSVGSNQPQHF. The CDR3 DNA reads TGCAGCGTTGGGAGCAATCAGCCCCAGCATTTT. The chain combines TRBV29-1 with TRBJ1-5; D call uncertain. The V gene's germline CDR1 is SQVTM and CDR2 ANQGSEA. This CDR3 region has 11 residues. The germline V and J ends were trimmed by 4 bases and 1 base, with 2 bases remaining between them.

The chain links TRBV5-1 to TRBJ2-7, with unresolved D. V lost 0 bases and J 3 bases, leaving 10 bases between the germline ends. The CDR3 has 14 residues. Germline V gene sequence: CDR1 SGHRS, CDR2 YFSETQ. The CDR3 sequence is CASSLAPRVYEQYF. Written as DNA, the CDR3 is TGCGCCAGCAGCTTGGCCCCCCGTGTCTACGAGCAGTACTTC.

In its sample, this clone was seen once. V gene TRBV5-1 combines with J gene TRBJ1-1, with D hard to call. Germline lookup yields CDR1 SGHRS and CDR2 YFSETQ. Trimming took 4 bases from V and 1 from J, leaving 11 bases between them. This CDR3 is built from 14 residues. For the CDR3, the DNA is TGCGCCAGCAGCCCCGGCATTTGGAACACTGAAGCTTTCTTT. This codes for CASSPGIWNTEAFF.

The rearrangement links TRBV5-4 to TRBJ2-1; D is unresolved. Germline CDR1 reads SGHNT; CDR2 reads YYREEE (reference sequence). This CDR3 contains 13 residues. V was pared by 0 bases and J by 7 bases, with 8 bases between. The CDR3 DNA reads TGTGCCAGCAGCTTGGAGTGGGGTAATGAGCAGTTCTTC. Amino acids: CASSLEWGNEQFF.

This sequence joins TRBV7-2 and TRBJ2-1; 13 positions match TRBD2. Per the germline V gene, CDR1 is SGHTA and CDR2 is FQGNSA. The ends lost 2 bases at V and 7 bases at J; junction bases unmatched: 5. The CDR3 runs to 16 residues. This chain's CDR3 is CASSLSGTSGINEQFF. CDR3 nucleotide sequence: TGTGCCAGCAGCTTAAGCGGGACTAGCGGGATAAATGAGCAGTTCTTC.

The V and J genes are TRBV29-1 and TRBJ2-2, with 9 bases matching TRBD1. V trimming: 4 bases; J trimming: 0 bases; junction bases outside the gene matches: 6. The germline V gene encodes CDR1 SQVTM and CDR2 ANQGSEA. This CDR3 is built from 16 residues. CDR3 loop: CSVALRQGANTGELFF. In nucleotides, the CDR3 is TGCAGCGTTGCCCTCAGACAGGGGGCGAACACCGGGGAGCTGTTTTTT.

The gene calls are TRBV30 and TRBJ2-7, with no clear D. The germline V and J ends were trimmed by 2 bases and 2 bases, with 7 bases remaining between them. This CDR3 region has 12 residues. In germline, CDR1 is GTSNPN, CDR2 SVGIG (reference sequence). This CDR3 is CAWSTSAYEQYF. The CDR3 DNA reads TGTGCCTGGAGTACCTCGGCCTACGAGCAGTACTTC.